These 8 T cell receptor beta chains came from one sample sequenced in a study of shared clonotypes between healthy human individuals. This table comes from immunoSEQ multiplex PCR, and its TCRdb copy is limited to in-frame clones, with some not included. The sample holds over a million clones, about 75% seen once. Specimen: memory CD4+ T cells sorted from blood. The subset is: CD45RA-negative fraction. These receptors all stem from a man in his late teens or twenties in good health.

This sequence joins TRBV25-1 and TRBJ2-5; TRBD2 aligns across 9 bases. CDR1 and CDR2 (germline): MGHDK, SYGVNS. The CDR3 contains 16 residues. With 5 bases clipped from V and 0 bases from J, the junction kept 7 bases outside the gene matches. CDR3 protein: CASSRRAGGYQETQYF. The CDR3 nucleotides are TGTGCCAGCAGTCGGAGGGCGGGGGGGTACCAAGAGACCCAGTACTTC.

V usage is TRBV9 and J usage is TRBJ2-5; no definite D call. In germline, CDR1 is SGDLS, CDR2 YYNGEE. The CDR3 loop spans 14 amino acids. Between the trimmed V and J ends, which lost 0 bases and 7 bases, there was a span of 13 bases. In DNA, the CDR3 is TGTGCCAGCAGCGTAGAAGAGGTAGGCAGGACCCAGTACTTC. This encodes CASSVEEVGRTQYF.

V usage is TRBV28 and J usage is TRBJ1-5; 8 bases are a match to TRBD1. J gave up 4 bases and V 3 bases, and 8 bases lay outside the gene matches. Germline V lookup: CDR1 MDHEN, CDR2 SYDVKM. The CDR3 runs 16 residues. The CDR3 is CASSFLRQGINQPQHF. Written as DNA, the CDR3 is TGTGCCAGCAGTTTTCTCCGACAGGGGATAAATCAGCCCCAGCATTTT.

The chain has TRBV6-5 and TRBJ2-1, with a possible D match to TRBD2 (6 bases). The germline V gene has CDR1 MNHEY and CDR2 SVGAGI. The V end was cut by 7 bases, the J end by 7 bases, with 20 bases between. The CDR3 has 15 amino acids. The CDR3 DNA is TGTGCCAGCACCGCACTAGCAGGACAAGGGAATGAGCAGTTCTTC. It yields the protein CASTALAGQGNEQFF.

This chain connects TRBV7-9 to TRBJ2-5; 7 bases match TRBD1. The V and J ends lost 5 bases and 4 bases, in that order; junction bases with no gene match: 10. This CDR3 spans 15 amino acids. Germline-derived CDR1 and CDR2 are SEHNR and FQNEAQ (reference sequence). The CDR3 region is CASSRRLDRAETQYF. As DNA, the CDR3 is TGTGCCAGCAGCCGGCGACTCGACAGGGCAGAGACCCAGTACTTC.

V gene TRBV11-2 combines with J gene TRBJ2-5, with D perhaps TRBD2 (5 bases). The CDR3 is 15 amino acids. Germline-derived CDR1 and CDR2 are SGHAT and FQNNGV. Trimming shortened V by 1 base and J by 2 bases, and 11 bases separated the two germline ends. DNA for the CDR3: TGTGCCAGCAGCTTAGGATCGGGGTCACAAGAGACCCAGTACTTC. As protein: CASSLGSGSQETQYF.

The V gene is TRBV25-1, the J gene TRBJ1-2; D ambiguous. The V end lost 5 bases, the J end lost 3 bases, and 10 bases lay between the germline ends. The length of the CDR3 is 13 residues. Germline CDR1 is MGHDK and CDR2 is SYGVNS. In nucleotides, the CDR3 is TGTGCCAGCAGTAAAGCGGGGTACTATGGCTACACCTTC. The encoded protein is CASSKAGYYGYTF.

The V gene is TRBV2, the J gene TRBJ2-7; 9 bases are shared with TRBD1. The CDR3 has 15 residues. Trimming at V came to 5 bases and at J to 4 bases, leaving 9 bases not matched to a gene. The germline V gene encodes CDR1 SNHLY and CDR2 FYNNEI. CDR3 amino acids: CASSLNTGGLYEQYF. CDR3 DNA: TGTGCCAGCAGTCTTAACACAGGGGGCTTATACGAGCAGTACTTC.